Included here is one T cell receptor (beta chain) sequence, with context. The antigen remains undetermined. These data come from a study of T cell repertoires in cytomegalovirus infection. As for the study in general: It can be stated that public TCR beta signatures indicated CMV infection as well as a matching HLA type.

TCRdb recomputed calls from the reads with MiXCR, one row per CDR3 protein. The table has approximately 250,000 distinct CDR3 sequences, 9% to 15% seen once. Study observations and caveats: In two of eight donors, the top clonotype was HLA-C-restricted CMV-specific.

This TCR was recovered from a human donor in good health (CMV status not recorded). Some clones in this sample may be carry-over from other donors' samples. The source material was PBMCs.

The CDR3 sequence is CASSIGPGRLSQAFF. The CDR3 DNA reads as TGTGCCAGCAGCATTGGACCCGGGCGCCTTTCCCAAGCTTTCTTT. The chain recombines TRBV6-2 or TRBV6-3 with TRBJ1-1; D gene unclear. The germline V and J ends were trimmed by 6 bases and 9 bases, with 23 bases remaining between them. The V gene's germline CDR1 is MNHEY and CDR2 SVGEGT. CDR3 size: 15 residues.